This entry lists 28 T cell receptor beta chains sequenced from one sample in a study of T cells after yellow fever vaccination. From the 5' RACE reads, TCRdb called clonotypes with MiXCR, one entry per CDR3 protein. This table has about 73,000 distinct CDR3 sequences, almost 8% appearing once. The source was CD8+ T cells sorted from PBMCs, collected on the day of the yellow fever booster vaccination. These TCRs come from a man aged 30 to 45 who received the YFV17D yellow fever vaccine.

V usage is TRBV19 and J usage is TRBJ1-2, with D uncertain. Per the germline V gene, CDR1 is LNHDA and CDR2 is SQIVND (reference sequence). The CDR3 consists of 10 residues. The V and J ends lost 6 bases and 4 bases respectively, with 3 bases between them. The CDR3 coding sequence is TGTGCCAGTAGATTCTATGGCTACACCTTC. This gives the protein CASRFYGYTF.

The chain has TRBV19 and TRBJ1-5, with TRBD1 matching 9 bases. The CDR3 consists of 17 residues. V lost 3 bases, J lost 6 bases, and 12 bases stayed unmatched. Per germline, CDR1 LNHDA and CDR2 SQIVND (reference sequence). The CDR3 loop is CASSISGTGKLSQPQHF. The DNA of the CDR3 is TGTGCCAGTAGTATCTCCGGGACAGGGAAGCTTAGTCAGCCCCAGCATTTT.

In its sample, this clonotype was seen a few times. This chain links TRBV6-2 or TRBV6-3 with TRBJ1-2; no firm D call. This CDR3 is built from 12 residues. V lost 8 bases to trimming and J lost 5 bases, with 12 bases between them. CDR1 is MNHEY and CDR2 is SVGEGT in the germline V gene. CDR3 nucleotide sequence: TGTGCCAGCGGCAACTCAGGATATGGCTACACCTTC. It specifies CASGNSGYGYTF.

The chain couples TRBV4-1 to TRBJ1-1; no clear D. The CDR3 extends over 11 amino acids. Germline V gene lookup returns CDR1 MGHRA and CDR2 YSYEKL. The V end was cut by 1 base, the J end by 13 bases, with 10 bases between. CDR3: CASSQGTGDFF. The CDR3 nucleotides are TGCGCCAGCAGCCAAGGGACCGGAGATTTCTTT.

A few counts support this clonotype. The CDR3 DNA reads as TGTGCCAGCAGTGGAGGGACTAGCGGGAGGGCTTGGAATGAGCAGTTCTTC. Amino acids: CASSGGTSGRAWNEQFF. The genes are TRBV27 and TRBJ2-1; 16 bases align to TRBD2. Losses at the gene ends were 5 bases for V and 7 bases for J; bases not matched to a gene: 8. The CDR3 covers 17 residues. Looked up from germline, CDR1 is MNHEY and CDR2 is SMNVEV (reference sequence).

This clonotype was found a few times. V and J are TRBV7-6 and TRBJ2-7; weak D call: TRBD1 (6 bases). In germline, CDR1 is SGHVS, CDR2 FNYEAQ. V was clipped by 5 bases and J by 4 bases, with 18 bases between them. This CDR3 has 15 residues. The CDR3 loop reads CASSPGRGGTYEQYF. CDR3 in DNA: TGTGCCAGCAGCCCAGGCAGGGGTGGAACGTACGAGCAGTACTTC.

This clonotype was counted a few times. The V gene is TRBV29-1, the J gene TRBJ2-5; D remains unclear. CDR1 SQVTM and CDR2 ANQGSEA come from the germline V gene. The V end was cut by 6 bases, the J end by 0 bases, with 11 bases between. This CDR3 has 13 residues. CDR3: CSVRSWYQETQYF. CDR3 coding DNA: TGCAGCGTAAGGTCGTGGTACCAAGAGACCCAGTACTTC.

The gene calls are TRBV7-6 and TRBJ2-2, with 7 bases aligning to TRBD1. CDR3 length: 16 residues. CDR1 is SGHVS and CDR2 is FNYEAQ in the germline V gene. Losses at the gene ends were 4 bases for V and 5 bases for J; bases not matched to a gene: 10. In DNA form, the CDR3 reads TGTGCCAGCAGCTCCCGGGCAGGGGGTATGACCGGGGAGCTGTTTTTT. This gives the protein CASSSRAGGMTGELFF.

The chain is built from TRBV7-3 and TRBJ1-5; 12 positions agree with TRBD1. V gave up 10 bases and J gave up 7 bases; unmatched junction bases: 17. This CDR3 has 17 amino acids. Germline V gives CDR1 SGHTA, CDR2 FQGTGA. CDR3 in amino acids: CAISYSPGQGASQPQHF. The CDR3 DNA reads as TGTGCCATCAGTTATTCCCCGGGACAGGGGGCCTCCCAGCCCCAGCATTTT.

This clonotype was seen more than once but under ten times. At one boundary the junction diverges from the germline segment, which might be a read error. DNA for the CDR3: TGTGCCACCAGCAGATCTCGGGACAGAAGCTCTGTGGCCAACGTCCTGACTTTC. This sequence encodes CATSRSRDRSSVANVLTF. The chain couples TRBV15 to TRBJ2-6, with TRBD1 matching over 7 bases. The CDR3 extends over 18 amino acids. Germline CDR1 is LNHNV and CDR2 is YYDKDF (reference sequence).

This clonotype was counted between two and nine times. The chain joins TRBV5-1 to TRBJ2-7; 7 bases align to TRBD2. Germline-derived CDR1 and CDR2 are SGHRS and YFSETQ. With V trimmed by 7 bases and J by 2 bases, 6 bases remained unmatched. The CDR3 length is 13 residues. The CDR3, as DNA: TGCGCCAGCGCCACTAGCGACACCTACGAGCAGTACTTC. Amino acids: CASATSDTYEQYF.

The V gene is TRBV20-1, the J gene TRBJ2-7; a possible D gene is TRBD2 (5 bases). Germline assignment: CDR1 DFQATT and CDR2 SNEGSKA (reference sequence). V was cut by 0 bases and J by 4 bases, with 16 bases left in between. There are 15 residues in the CDR3. DNA for the CDR3: TGCAGTGCTAGAGAGAGCGGAATACCAGCGTACGAGCAGTACTTC. Protein: CSARESGIPAYEQYF.

This clonotype was picked up a small number of times. V usage is TRBV15 and J usage is TRBJ2-3; 12 bases agree with TRBD2. Per germline, CDR1 LNHNV and CDR2 YYDKDF (reference sequence). After removal of 8 bases from V and 8 bases from J, the junction contained 14 bases not matched to a gene. This CDR3 is 16 amino acids long. CDR3 DNA sequence: TGTGCCACCTTCGGACTAGCGGGAACCGGTGGGCTTACGCAGTATTTT. This gives the protein CATFGLAGTGGLTQYF.

There are many counts of this clonotype. The chain couples TRBV29-1 to TRBJ2-4; D possibly matches TRBD1 or TRBD2 (5 bases each). This CDR3 spans 15 amino acids. Trimming removed 1 base from V and 6 bases from J, with 16 bases in between. Germline V lookup: CDR1 SQVTM, CDR2 ANQGSEA. The CDR3 reads CSVEGWEGDANIQYF. The CDR3 DNA reads as TGCAGCGTTGAAGGTTGGGAAGGGGACGCAAACATTCAGTACTTC.

The chain is built from TRBV7-9 and TRBJ2-2; TRBD1 is a possible D gene (7 bases). The V end was cut by 5 bases, the J end by 5 bases, with 15 bases between. Germline CDR1 SEHNR, CDR2 FQNEAQ (reference sequence). CDR3 length: 15 amino acids. CDR3 sequence (DNA): TGTGCCAGCAGCCCCGGAGGGGGCCGGACCGGGGAGCTGTTTTTT. It specifies CASSPGGGRTGELFF.

This chain connects TRBV20-1 to TRBJ2-1, with 7 bases aligning to TRBD2. Germline V gives CDR1 DFQATT, CDR2 SNEGSKA (reference sequence). This CDR3 spans 13 amino acids. CDR3 DNA: TGCACCGCCCGAGGGAGGGCATGGAATGAGCAGTTCTTC. Translated: CTARGRAWNEQFF.

The V call is TRBV6-5, the J call TRBJ2-7; 7 bases align to TRBD1. The junction had 7 bases not matched to a gene; V was cut back by 6 bases and J by 2 bases. CDR1 is MNHEY and CDR2 is SVGAGI in the germline V gene. The CDR3 length is 14 residues. CDR3 sequence: CASRQTGSTYEQYF. As DNA, the CDR3 is TGTGCCAGCAGACAGACAGGGAGTACCTACGAGCAGTACTTC.

This clonotype appeared a few times. This chain links TRBV20-1 with TRBJ2-2; weak D call: TRBD2 (6 bases). Per the germline V gene, CDR1 is DFQATT and CDR2 is SNEGSKA (reference sequence). The CDR3 consists of 14 residues. V was clipped by 0 bases and J by 5 bases, with 10 bases between them. CDR3 sequence reads: CSARDGSYTGELFF. In DNA form, the CDR3 reads TGCAGTGCTAGAGACGGGAGTTATACCGGGGAGCTGTTTTTT.

This chain connects TRBV12-3 or TRBV12-4 to TRBJ2-2, with D perhaps matching TRBD1 or TRBD2 (5 bases each). Trimming removed 5 bases at V and 5 bases at J, with 15 bases between. CDR3 size: 15 residues. The CDR3 nucleotides are TGTGCCAGCAGTCCCCCGGGACCTTGGACCGGGGAGCTGTTTTTT. Its translation: CASSPPGPWTGELFF.

The chain joins TRBV2 to TRBJ1-2, with D uncertain. The CDR3 contains 12 residues. The V gene's germline CDR1 is SNHLY and CDR2 FYNNEI. Trimming pared 7 bases from V and 8 bases from J, leaving 14 bases between. This CDR3 is CASTDGLGGYTF. The CDR3 DNA is TGTGCCAGCACGGATGGCCTGGGGGGCTACACCTTC.

This clonotype was picked up a small number of times. The V call is TRBV25-1, the J call TRBJ1-2; the match to TRBD1 covers 8 bases. Germline V gene sequence: CDR1 MGHDK, CDR2 SYGVNS. V was clipped by 1 base and J by 7 bases; unmatched bases: 8. The CDR3 is 15 amino acids. The CDR3 loop is CASSEWAGGAFGYTF. For the CDR3, the DNA is TGTGCCAGCAGTGAATGGGCAGGGGGCGCGTTTGGCTACACCTTC.

Only a few counts were recorded for this clonotype. The chain couples TRBV20-1 to TRBJ2-7; D remains ambiguous. Germline values: CDR1 DFQATT, CDR2 SNEGSKA (reference sequence). The CDR3 spans 14 residues. The V end was cut by 6 bases, the J end by 0 bases, with 15 bases between. CDR3 nucleotide sequence: TGCAGTGCCCTTGGTCTTCTCCCCTCCTACGAGCAGTACTTC. As protein: CSALGLLPSYEQYF.

The rearrangement uses TRBV5-1 and TRBJ2-3; 10 bases are shared with TRBD2. V was clipped by 2 bases and J by 2 bases; unmatched bases: 2. The germline CDR1 and CDR2 sequences are SGHRS and YFSETQ. The CDR3 length is 15 residues. The CDR3 spells CASSLTSGVTDTQYF. DNA for the CDR3: TGCGCCAGCAGCTTAACTAGCGGGGTCACAGATACGCAGTATTTT.

This clonotype was counted only a few times. The chain combines TRBV27 with TRBJ2-1; 13 positions agree with TRBD2. V lost 5 bases, J lost 5 bases, and 3 bases stayed unmatched. Looked up from germline, CDR1 is MNHEY and CDR2 is SMNVEV (reference sequence). The CDR3 extends over 15 amino acids. The CDR3 DNA reads TGTGCCAGCAGTGTCGGACTAGCGGGAGACAATGAGCAGTTCTTC. The encoded protein is CASSVGLAGDNEQFF.

This clonotype was detected many times. This sequence joins TRBV7-8 and TRBJ2-7; 7 positions match TRBD2. The CDR3 contains 13 residues. The J segment lost 6 bases and the V segment lost 5 bases, leaving 7 bases of the junction unmatched. Germline lookup yields CDR1 SGHVS and CDR2 FQNEAQ. CDR3 sequence reads: CASSPGGRGEQYF. CDR3 nucleotides: TGTGCCAGCAGCCCGGGAGGACGAGGCGAGCAGTACTTC.

The chain recombines TRBV27 with TRBJ2-7, with TRBD1 identical over 10 bases. J was trimmed by 6 bases and V by 7 bases; bases with no gene match: 9. This CDR3 has 14 residues. Germline assignment: CDR1 MNHEY and CDR2 SMNVEV (reference sequence). This CDR3 is CASTVGTGVLEQYF. The DNA for the CDR3 is TGTGCCAGCACGGTCGGGACAGGGGTTCTCGAGCAGTACTTC.

Ten or more counts support this clonotype. The V gene is TRBV5-1, the J gene TRBJ2-1, with 9 bases identical to TRBD2. Germline V CDR1 and CDR2: SGHRS, YFSETQ. This CDR3 has 15 amino acids. J gave up 4 bases and V 2 bases, and 4 bases lay outside the gene matches. CDR3 in DNA: TGCGCCAGCAGCTTAGCTAGCGGGAATTACAATGAGCAGTTCTTC. Encoded protein: CASSLASGNYNEQFF.

This clonotype was detected many times. The chain combines TRBV3-1 with TRBJ2-1; no reliable D call. The CDR3 contains 13 residues. V was trimmed by 1 base and J by 5 bases, leaving 6 bases between them. Germline assignment: CDR1 LGHDT and CDR2 YNNKEL (reference sequence). The CDR3 protein is CASSQGLNNEQFF. The DNA of the CDR3 is TGTGCCAGCAGCCAAGGGCTAAACAATGAGCAGTTCTTC.